This TCR beta chain was identified in a study of blood T cell repertoires in COVID-19. The method was immunoSEQ multiplex PCR; TCRdb's version includes in-frame clones alone and lacks a portion of them. The sample has about 210,000 clones; 90% to 95% are singletons. Germline V gene lookup returns CDR1 GTSNPN and CDR2 SVGIG (reference sequence). Trimming took 0 bases from V and 5 from J, leaving 14 bases between them. This CDR3 has 15 residues. Sequencing was performed on peripheral blood. The genes are TRBV30 and TRBJ1-5, with D hard to call. This clonotype was obtained from a man aged 30 to 39 with acute or convalescent COVID-19. CDR3 region: CAWSVAGVGDQPQHF. CDR3 coding DNA: TGTGCCTGGAGTGTCGCCGGGGTGGGTGATCAGCCCCAGCATTTT.